The next 24 T cell receptor beta chains were all read from a single sample in a study of blood T cell repertoires in COVID-19. TCRdb's copy holds only in-frame clones and misses some; the assay was immunoSEQ multiplex PCR. The sample holds tens of thousands of clones, roughly 74% seen once. The specimen was peripheral blood. The receptors shown here come from a human donor in a cohort sampled during active COVID-19.

The chain recombines TRBV7-2 with TRBJ2-7; no definite D call. The CDR3 totals 13 residues. The V end lost 4 bases, the J end lost 2 bases, and 9 bases lay between the germline ends. Germline values: CDR1 SGHTA, CDR2 FQGNSA. CDR3 DNA: TGTGCCAGCAGCTACGAGGTAACCTACGAGCAGTACTTC. Amino acid sequence: CASSYEVTYEQYF.

The chain employs TRBV18 and TRBJ1-4, with a tentative D call TRBD1 (6 bases). This CDR3 contains 14 residues. Germline values: CDR1 KGHSH, CDR2 LQKENI. Trimming shortened V by 3 bases and J by 4 bases, and 9 bases separated the two germline ends. The CDR3 reads CASSPDSYNEKLFF. CDR3 DNA sequence: TGTGCCAGCTCACCGGACAGTTATAATGAAAAACTGTTTTTT.

The rearrangement joins TRBV20-1 to TRBJ2-3; 8 bases agree with TRBD2. Per germline, CDR1 DFQATT and CDR2 SNEGSKA (reference sequence). V was clipped by 3 bases and J by 4 bases; unmatched bases: 9. The CDR3 sequence is 15 residues long. Here the CDR3 reads CSASLAGGLADTQYF. The CDR3 bases are TGCAGTGCTAGTTTGGCGGGAGGCCTGGCAGATACGCAGTATTTT.

The chain recombines TRBV27 with TRBJ1-4; D is unclear. Trimming removed 3 bases at V and 8 bases at J, with 13 bases between. The CDR3 covers 14 residues. Germline assignment: CDR1 MNHEY and CDR2 SMNVEV (reference sequence). The chain's CDR3 is CASSLAGYGEKLFF. Here the CDR3 DNA reads TGTGCCAGCAGTTTGGCGGGTTATGGAGAAAAACTGTTTTTT. Full variable domain (remainder filled in from reference TRBV27 and TRBJ1-4): EAQVTQNPRYLITVTGKKLTVTCSQNMNHEYMSWYRQDPGLGLRQIYYSMNVEVTDKGDVPEGYKVSRKEKRNFPLILESPSPNQTSLYFCASSLAGYGEKLFFGSGTQLSVL.

The CDR3 DNA reads TGTGCCAGTAGAAGGACTAGCGGGACCTCGTACGAGCAGTACTTC. It is translated as CASRRTSGTSYEQYF. The chain links TRBV19 to TRBJ2-7; 12 nucleotides match TRBD2. CDR1 LNHDA and CDR2 SQIVND come from the germline V gene (reference sequence). Trimming removed 6 bases from V and 4 bases from J; junction bases left unmatched: 7. The CDR3 spans 15 residues.

V is TRBV4-2 and J is TRBJ2-7, with D possibly being TRBD2 (7 bases). Germline values: CDR1 LGHNA, CDR2 YNFKEQ. V was pared by 1 base and J by 4 bases, with 17 bases between. The CDR3 has 16 residues. CDR3 protein: CASSQVTGGAAYEQYF. The CDR3 nucleotides are TGTGCCAGCAGCCAAGTCACTGGGGGGGCCGCTTACGAGCAGTACTTC.

The chain links TRBV9 to TRBJ2-2; tentatively, D is TRBD2 (5 bases). Germline CDR1 SGDLS, CDR2 YYNGEE. This CDR3 comprises 15 residues. V was shortened by 2 bases and J by 6 bases, with 14 bases between the two germline ends. CDR3 amino acids: CASSVVLGGSGELFF. The CDR3 nucleotides read TGTGCCAGCAGCGTTGTCCTAGGAGGATCCGGGGAGCTGTTTTTT. Full variable domain (missing parts from reference TRBV9 and TRBJ2-2): DSGVTQTPKHLITATGQRVTLRCSPRSGDLSVYWYQQSLDQGLQFLIQYYNGEERAKGNILERFSAQQFPDLHSELNLSSLELGDSALYFCASSVVLGGSGELFFGEGSRLTVL.

This rearrangement joins TRBV11-2 to TRBJ2-7, with no clear D. V was shortened by 4 bases and J by 4 bases, with 5 bases between the two germline ends. There are 11 residues in the CDR3. The germline V gene has CDR1 SGHAT and CDR2 FQNNGV. The DNA of the CDR3 is TGTGCCAGCAGCTCTTATTACGAGCAGTACTTC. This codes for CASSSYYEQYF.

The chain has TRBV19 and TRBJ2-3, with TRBD2 matching 8 bases. The CDR3 consists of 16 residues. V dropped 3 bases and J dropped 1; count of bases not matched to a gene: 6. CDR1 LNHDA and CDR2 SQIVND come from the germline V gene (reference sequence). CDR3 nucleotides: TGTGCCAGTAGTATGGGATGGCGGGAGGGCACAGATACGCAGTATTTT. This translates into CASSMGWREGTDTQYF.

This chain links TRBV5-1 with TRBJ2-7; the match to TRBD1 covers 11 bases. The CDR3 has 15 amino acids. V was pared by 4 bases and J by 5 bases, with 8 bases of the junction left unmatched. The germline gives CDR1 SGHRS, CDR2 YFSETQ. The CDR3 loop reads CASSVTGQGVHEQYF. CDR3 sequence (DNA): TGCGCCAGCAGCGTTACGGGACAGGGGGTCCACGAGCAGTACTTC.

This clone occurred once. The rearrangement links TRBV2 to TRBJ2-3; no firm D call. The germline V and J ends were trimmed by 3 bases and 5 bases, with 12 bases remaining between them. CDR3 size: 14 residues. Germline loops: CDR1 SNHLY, CDR2 FYNNEI. CDR3: CASSDFYSQDTQYF. The CDR3 DNA sequence: TGTGCCAGCAGTGATTTCTACTCCCAAGATACGCAGTATTTT. Combining the CDR3 with reference TRBV2 and TRBJ2-3 gives the whole variable domain EPEVTQTPSHQVTQMGQEVILRCVPISNHLYFYWYRQILGQKVEFLVSFYNNEISEKSEIFDDQFSVERPDGSNFTLKIRSTKLEDSAMYFCASSDFYSQDTQYFGPGTRLTVL.

The chain links TRBV4-3 to TRBJ2-5; TRBD1 matches at 7 bases. The V and J ends lost 4 bases and 4 bases, in that order; junction bases with no gene match: 9. Germline lookup yields CDR1 LGHNA and CDR2 YSLEER. CDR3 length equals 15 residues. The CDR3 reads CASSPTLGGRETQYF. For the CDR3, the DNA is TGCGCCAGCAGCCCGACCCTAGGGGGCAGAGAGACCCAGTACTTC.

The chain is built from TRBV7-9 and TRBJ2-7; 9 nucleotides align to TRBD2. This CDR3 is 15 amino acids long. Germline V gives CDR1 SEHNR, CDR2 FQNEAQ (reference sequence). V lost 5 bases to trimming and J lost 7 bases; unmatched junction nucleotides: 12. The CDR3 DNA is TGTGCCAGCAGCCTGAGCATAGCGGGAGTTCCGGAGCAGTACTTC. Translation: CASSLSIAGVPEQYF.

This clone occurred once. The V and J genes are TRBV5-1 and TRBJ2-1; 9 bases are a match to TRBD2. The germline V gene encodes CDR1 SGHRS and CDR2 YFSETQ. This CDR3 spans 15 amino acids. Germline trimming cut 2 bases from V and 4 bases from J; bases unmatched to any gene: 4. The CDR3 here is CASSFETSGYNEQFF. Here the CDR3 DNA reads TGCGCCAGCAGCTTTGAAACTAGCGGGTACAATGAGCAGTTCTTC.

The chain has TRBV3-1 (or the pseudogene TRBV3-2) and TRBJ2-1; no definite D call. V was clipped by 0 bases and J by 0 bases, with 9 bases between them. Per germline, CDR1 LGHDT and CDR2 YNNKEL (reference sequence). This CDR3 contains 16 residues. This chain's CDR3 is CASSQDRGLSYNEQFF. For the CDR3, the DNA is TGTGCCAGCAGCCAAGATAGAGGTCTCTCCTACAATGAGCAGTTCTTC.

The V gene is TRBV5-1, the J gene TRBJ2-7; TRBD2 matches 9 bases. CDR1 SGHRS and CDR2 YFSETQ come from the germline V gene. V shed 4 bases and J 0 bases; nucleotides not matched to a gene: 17. This CDR3 spans 19 amino acids. Written as DNA, the CDR3 is TGCGCCAGCAGCCCCCACGACAGAGACCGGACTAGCGCCTCCTACGAGCAGTACTTC. The encoded protein is CASSPHDRDRTSASYEQYF.

This clone came up a few times. V is TRBV28 and J is TRBJ2-4, with 9 bases that match TRBD1. The length of the CDR3 is 14 residues. Germline V gene sequence: CDR1 MDHEN, CDR2 SYDVKM. V was pared by 7 bases and J by 7 bases, with 8 bases of the junction left unmatched. CDR3 in amino acids: CASKVPGTGNIQYF. In DNA form, the CDR3 reads TGTGCCAGCAAGGTCCCCGGGACAGGGAACATTCAGTACTTC. The full variable domain, completed using reference TRBV28 and TRBJ2-4, is DVKVTQSSRYLVKRTGEKVFLECVQDMDHENMFWYRQDPGLGLRLIYFSYDVKMKEKGDIPEGYSVSREKKERFSLILESASTNQTSMYLCASKVPGTGNIQYFGAGTRLSVL.

V gene TRBV28 combines with J gene TRBJ2-1, with a tentative D call TRBD1 (6 bases). There are 16 residues in the CDR3. Germline values: CDR1 MDHEN, CDR2 SYDVKM. V lost 2 bases and J lost 0, with 11 bases in between. CDR3 region: CASSLRGKGSYNEQFF. CDR3 coding DNA: TGTGCCAGCAGTTTAAGGGGGAAGGGCTCCTACAATGAGCAGTTCTTC.

This chain connects TRBV6-2 or TRBV6-3 to TRBJ2-7; D is ambiguous. V was trimmed by 6 bases and J by 4 bases, leaving 10 bases between them. The germline CDR1 and CDR2 sequences are MNHEY and SVGEGT. CDR3 size: 12 residues. The CDR3 DNA reads as TGTGCCAGCAGCCTACTCAATTACGAGCAGTACTTC. Translation gives CASSLLNYEQYF.

The table lists this clone with many counts. The J gene is TRBJ2-3, the V gene TRBV19; TRBD2 matches 7 bases. Germline V gives CDR1 LNHDA, CDR2 SQIVND (reference sequence). J gave up 2 bases and V 3 bases, and 5 bases lay outside the gene matches. CDR3 size: 15 residues. CDR3: CASSIWGGVTDTQYF. CDR3 bases: TGTGCCAGTAGTATTTGGGGAGGGGTCACAGATACGCAGTATTTT.

CDR3 in DNA: TGTGCCTGGAGTGGGGGACAGGGTAAAGGGTACGAGCAGTACTTC. Translating it yields CAWSGGQGKGYEQYF. The V gene is TRBV30, the J gene TRBJ2-7, with 9 nucleotides matching TRBD1. The ends lost 1 base at V and 4 bases at J; junction bases unmatched: 8. CDR3 length equals 15 residues. Germline CDR1 reads GTSNPN; CDR2 reads SVGIG (reference sequence).

V is TRBV6-4 and J is TRBJ2-7; 9 bases fit TRBD2. There are 15 residues in the CDR3. In germline, CDR1 is MRHNA, CDR2 SNTAGT. Germline trimming cut 4 bases from V and 3 bases from J; bases unmatched to any gene: 7. The CDR3, as DNA: TGTGCCAGCAGTGTGCTAGCGGGACGCGGCTACGAGCAGTACTTC. This translates into CASSVLAGRGYEQYF.

This clone has just a few counts. The chain recombines TRBV29-1 with TRBJ1-1; the D gene is possibly TRBD1 (5 bases). V dropped 7 bases and J dropped 1 base, with 13 bases sitting between them. The CDR3 covers 13 residues. Per germline, CDR1 SQVTM and CDR2 ANQGSEA. CDR3 nucleotide sequence: TGCAGCGGGAGGGGAGAATCGAACACTGAAGCTTTCTTT. This codes for CSGRGESNTEAFF. Using reference TRBV29-1 and TRBJ1-1 for the parts outside the CDR3, the full variable domain is SAVISQKPSRDICQRGTSLTIQCQVDSQVTMMFWYRQQPGQSLTLIATANQGSEATYESGFVIDKFPISRPNLTFSTLTVSNMSPEDSSIYLCSGRGESNTEAFFGQGTRLTVV.

This sequence joins TRBV6-4 and TRBJ1-1; 9 bases are shared with TRBD1. The germline V gene encodes CDR1 MRHNA and CDR2 SNTAGT. With V trimmed by 0 bases and J by 1 base, 3 bases remained unmatched. The CDR3 length is 16 residues. The CDR3 sequence: CASSDSLDRGNTEAFF. The CDR3 DNA reads as TGTGCCAGCAGTGACTCGTTGGACAGGGGGAACACTGAAGCTTTCTTT.